This T cell receptor (beta chain) was sequenced during a study of blood T cells in healthy people across ages. With a J-beta primer mix and a sample-barcoded 5' primer, a second PCR ran 7 to 11 cycles. MiXCR was run by TCRdb on the 5' RACE reads, yielding one entry per CDR3 protein. This table has 1 million to 1.2 million distinct CDR3 sequences, more than 30% appearing once. This clonotype has a count of ten or more. Trimming cost V 2 bases and J 8 bases, with 12 bases left between them. The CDR3 covers 13 residues. Germline CDR1 is MGHDK and CDR2 is SYGVNS. The clonotype comes from a man aged 18 to 29 in good health. The sequencing input was blood. This chain joins TRBV25-1 and TRBJ1-2; tentatively, D is TRBD1 (5 bases). The CDR3 nucleotides read TGTGCCAGCAGTGAAGGGGGGGGTTTCGGCTACACCTTC. It specifies CASSEGGGFGYTF.